This T cell receptor beta chain was sequenced in a study of cytomegalovirus exposure and HLA in healthy donors. Produced via immunoSEQ multiplex PCR; TCRdb's table is partial and in-frame only. The table has around 49,000 clones, around nine tenths seen once. Germline V gene data show CDR1 as SGHVS and CDR2 as FNYEAQ. V was trimmed by 5 bases and J by 6 bases, leaving 9 bases between them. The CDR3 is 12 amino acids. This sequence joins TRBV7-6 and TRBJ2-3; a possible D gene is TRBD1 (6 bases). Sequencing was performed on PBMCs. This receptor was identified in a man aged 18-30 years in good health and CMV-seronegative. Here the CDR3 DNA reads TGTGCCAGCAGCCAGAGGGGGGATACGCAGTATTTT. It is translated as CASSQRGDTQYF.